One sample yielded the 24 T cell receptor beta chains listed below, sequenced in a study of shared clonotypes between healthy human individuals. TCRdb's copy holds only in-frame clones and misses some; the assay was immunoSEQ multiplex PCR. The repertoire has 850,000 to 1,100,000 clones, approximately 75% of them found once; the top ten carry almost 0.9%. Material: memory CD4+ T cells from PBMCs. The subset was: CD45RA-negative fraction. These receptors all come from a man aged 18 to 30 in good health. Some clones in this sample may be carry-over from other donors' samples.

The chain links TRBV6-5 to TRBJ1-1, with 9 bases that match TRBD1. The CDR3 spans 14 residues. The V segment lost 7 bases and the J segment 3 bases; nucleotides outside the gene matches: 6. Germline V CDR1 and CDR2: MNHEY, SVGAGI. The CDR3 region has the DNA TGTGCCAGCAATACAGGGGGCGCGGACACTGAAGCTTTCTTT. Its protein is CASNTGGADTEAFF.

In nucleotides, the CDR3 is TGTGCCAGCAGCCAAGAAGCTGCGGACACAGATACGCAGTATTTT. Residues: CASSQEAADTDTQYF. The J gene is TRBJ2-3, the V gene TRBV14; D remains ambiguous. CDR1 and CDR2 (germline): SGHDN, FVKESK. Trimming removed 0 bases from V and 2 bases from J, with 9 bases in between. CDR3 size: 15 residues.

This sequence joins TRBV5-1 and TRBJ2-5, with a tentative D call TRBD1 (5 bases). The CDR3 runs 15 residues. Germline V gene data show CDR1 as SGHRS and CDR2 as YFSETQ. V lost 4 bases and J lost 3, with 16 bases in between. In nucleotides, the CDR3 is TGCGCCAGCAGCCGGCGTGGAGACAGAGAAGAGACCCAGTACTTC. Translated, it gives CASSRRGDREETQYF.

The V call is TRBV28, the J call TRBJ2-7; D is ambiguous. Trimming shortened V by 2 bases and J by 3 bases, and 5 bases separated the two germline ends. The germline gives CDR1 MDHEN, CDR2 SYDVKM. The CDR3 runs to 12 residues. The CDR3 is CASSLAVYEQYF. CDR3 nucleotide sequence: TGTGCCAGCAGTTTAGCGGTCTACGAGCAGTACTTC.

This chain joins TRBV30 and TRBJ2-3; 8 bases fit TRBD2. Germline CDR1 GTSNPN, CDR2 SVGIG (reference sequence). The CDR3 sequence is 13 residues long. The V and J ends lost 3 bases and 10 bases, in that order; junction bases with no gene match: 9. CDR3 residues: CAWSAGTSRAQYF. CDR3 DNA: TGTGCCTGGAGCGCCGGGACTAGTAGAGCGCAGTATTTT.

CDR3 sequence reads: CASKVIGTGGIQYF. The CDR3 DNA sequence: TGTGCCAGCAAAGTAATCGGGACAGGGGGTATTCAGTACTTC. V and J are TRBV2 and TRBJ2-7, with 11 nucleotides matching TRBD1. J was trimmed by 10 bases and V by 7 bases; bases with no gene match: 12. This CDR3 spans 14 amino acids. CDR1 and CDR2 from the germline V gene are SNHLY and FYNNEI.

This clone was recorded a few times. The V call is TRBV19, the J call TRBJ1-1, with 8 bases lining up with TRBD1. Trimming cost V 4 bases and J 3 bases; bases outside gene matches: 7. The CDR3 is 15 residues long. Germline assignment: CDR1 LNHDA and CDR2 SQIVND (reference sequence). CDR3 in DNA: TGTGCCAGTAGTAGAACCAGGGGGCAGGACACTGAAGCTTTCTTT. Its translation is CASSRTRGQDTEAFF. Variable domain in full (rest from reference TRBV19 and TRBJ1-1): DGGITQSPKYLFRKEGQNVTLSCEQNLNHDAMYWYRQDPGQGLRLIYYSQIVNDFQKGDIAEGYSVSREKKESFPLTVTSAQKNPTAFYLCASSRTRGQDTEAFFGQGTRLTVV.

The V gene is TRBV18, the J gene TRBJ2-7; TRBD1 might be the D (7 bases). CDR3 length equals 11 residues. Germline CDR1 reads KGHSH; CDR2 reads LQKENI. Trimming shortened V by 6 bases and J by 6 bases, and 9 bases separated the two germline ends. The DNA for the CDR3 is TGTGCCAGCTCGCAGGGGGGCGAGCAGTACTTC. It yields the protein CASSQGGEQYF.

About this clone itself: Its ends do not fully match the called genes, so a read error is possible. This chain uses TRBV7-9 with TRBJ1-2; tentatively, D is TRBD1 (5 bases). The CDR3 has 15 amino acids. Germline V lookup: CDR1 SEHNR, CDR2 FQNEAQ (reference sequence). CDR3 nucleotides: TGTGCCAGCAGCTCCGACGACAGATCAAACTATAGCTACACCTTC. Protein: CASSSDDRSNYSYTF.

Worth noting for this clone: A single base separates this from a much larger clone, so it may be a read error. The rearrangement links TRBV10-3 to TRBJ2-7, with D tentatively TRBD1 (5 bases). Germline CDR1 and CDR2: ENHRY and SYGVKD. There are 15 residues in the CDR3. Trimming pared 0 bases from V and 0 bases from J, leaving 9 bases between. This CDR3 is CAISESRAASYEQYF. The DNA of the CDR3 is TGTGCCATCAGTGAGTCCAGGGCAGCCTCCTACGAGCAGTACTTC.

This clone was seen just once. This chain uses TRBV5-6 with TRBJ2-3; TRBD2 agrees at 7 bases. V gave up 4 bases and J gave up 5 bases; unmatched junction bases: 13. Looked up from germline, CDR1 is SGHDT and CDR2 is YYEEEE. The CDR3 covers 16 residues. In DNA, the CDR3 is TGTGCCAGCAGCCGCGGAGGGGCGGGGGTGAGAGATACGCAGTATTTT. It specifies CASSRGGAGVRDTQYF.

The chain couples TRBV20-1 to TRBJ2-7; possibly TRBD2 for D (6 bases). V was clipped by 6 bases and J by 7 bases, with 13 bases between them. CDR1 and CDR2 from the germline V gene are DFQATT and SNEGSKA (reference sequence). This CDR3 region has 11 residues. As DNA, the CDR3 is TGCAGTGCCACAGGACGGGGGGAGCAGTACTTC. Translating gives CSATGRGEQYF.

This rearrangement joins TRBV7-9 to TRBJ2-7, with D tentatively TRBD2 (7 bases). Trimming pared 5 bases from V and 0 bases from J, leaving 17 bases between. This CDR3 has 16 residues. Germline loops: CDR1 SEHNR, CDR2 FQNEAQ (reference sequence). CDR3 bases: TGTGCCAGCAGCCCATTCGGCGGGGGCCGCTCCTACGAGCAGTACTTC. Translating it yields CASSPFGGGRSYEQYF. Supplemented by reference TRBV7-9 and TRBJ2-7, the full variable domain reads DTGVSQNPRHKITKRGQNVTFRCDPISEHNRLYWYRQTLGQGPEFLTYFQNEAQLEKSRLLSDRFSAERPKGSFSTLEIQRTEQGDSAMYLCASSPFGGGRSYEQYFGPGTRLTVT.

This chain uses TRBV14 with TRBJ2-5; 7 bases are shared with TRBD2. V gave up 5 bases and J gave up 4 bases; unmatched junction bases: 13. In germline, CDR1 is SGHDN, CDR2 FVKESK. This CDR3 is 16 amino acids long. CDR3 sequence: CASSRMGGRAGETQYF. The CDR3 DNA is TGTGCCAGCAGCAGAATGGGAGGGAGGGCTGGAGAGACCCAGTACTTC.

The V gene is TRBV5-5, the J gene TRBJ2-5, with a possible D match to TRBD1 (5 bases). Gene TRBJ2-7 matches the end of the DNA better, so the J call may be wrong. The germline V gene encodes CDR1 SGHKS and CDR2 YYEKEE (reference sequence). This CDR3 contains 17 residues. The CDR3 DNA is TGTGCCAGCAGCTCTCCATATAAGGGGAAGAGCTCCTACGAGCAGTACTTC. It encodes CASSSPYKGKSSYEQYF.

This rearrangement joins TRBV27 to TRBJ2-1; 7 bases fit TRBD2. Unmatched junction bases numbered 15, after V lost 5 bases and J lost 8 bases. The CDR3 totals 16 residues. The V gene's germline CDR1 is MNHEY and CDR2 SMNVEV (reference sequence). CDR3 loop: CASSLRSGKGFDEQFF. CDR3 nucleotide sequence: TGTGCCAGCAGTCTCCGAAGCGGGAAGGGGTTCGATGAGCAGTTCTTC.

The CDR3: CASSFDRFKTEAFF. CDR3 sequence (DNA): TGTGCCAGCAGTTTTGACAGGTTTAAAACTGAAGCTTTCTTT. J is TRBJ1-1 and V is TRBV27; TRBD1 is a possible D gene (6 bases). CDR1 is MNHEY, CDR2 SMNVEV, per germline (reference sequence). This CDR3 region has 14 residues. V lost 3 bases and J 5 bases, leaving 13 bases between the germline ends.

The chain links TRBV30 to TRBJ2-1, with D possibly matching TRBD2 (6 bases). There are 14 residues in the CDR3. Germline V CDR1 and CDR2: GTSNPN, SVGIG (reference sequence). V gave up 3 bases and J gave up 4 bases, with 13 bases separating them. The CDR3 is CAWSHLSGYNEQFF. The CDR3 coding sequence is TGTGCCTGGAGCCACCTTAGCGGATACAATGAGCAGTTCTTC.

This sequence joins TRBV2 and TRBJ2-1; no clear D. Germline V lookup: CDR1 SNHLY, CDR2 FYNNEI. The germline V and J ends were trimmed by 1 base and 9 bases, with 7 bases remaining between them. This CDR3 contains 12 residues. The CDR3 region is CASSEGLTEQFF. The CDR3 DNA reads as TGTGCCAGCAGTGAAGGTCTGACTGAGCAGTTCTTC.

The rearrangement links TRBV2 to TRBJ2-7; 8 bases agree with TRBD1. The CDR3 is 15 residues long. Germline-derived CDR1 and CDR2 are SNHLY and FYNNEI. V was pared by 7 bases and J by 2 bases, with 10 bases of the junction left unmatched. The CDR3 DNA reads TGTGCCAGCAATGCGGAACAGGGGGTGACCTACGAGCAGTACTTC. Translated, it gives CASNAEQGVTYEQYF.

In DNA, the CDR3 is TGTGCCAGTAGTATCTATAGGGCAGGGGTTGGTCAGCCCCAGCATTTT. Protein sequence: CASSIYRAGVGQPQHF. This chain joins TRBV19 and TRBJ1-5; weak D call: TRBD1 (6 bases). This CDR3 is 16 amino acids long. Trimming removed 3 bases at V and 6 bases at J, with 18 bases between. Looked up from germline, CDR1 is LNHDA and CDR2 is SQIVND (reference sequence).

The rearrangement joins TRBV7-2 to TRBJ1-1; 7 bases match TRBD1. The CDR3 runs 15 residues. The V and J ends lost 5 bases and 1 base, in that order; junction bases with no gene match: 7. CDR1 is SGHTA and CDR2 is FQGNSA in the germline V gene. DNA for the CDR3: TGTGCCAGCAGCCTTCGACAGGGACCGAACACTGAAGCTTTCTTT. It codes for CASSLRQGPNTEAFF.

J is TRBJ2-1 and V is TRBV4-1; 9 bases match TRBD1. The CDR3 is made up of 17 amino acids. Germline CDR1 reads MGHRA; CDR2 reads YSYEKL. Trimming cost V 1 base and J 6 bases; bases outside gene matches: 10. In DNA form, the CDR3 reads TGCGCCAGCAGCCAAGTAGTCGGGACAGGGAGTAGCAATGAGCAGTTCTTC. It translates to CASSQVVGTGSSNEQFF.

The table lists this clone with a few counts. The rearrangement joins TRBV2 to TRBJ1-1, with a weak D call TRBD1 (6 bases). V gave up 6 bases and J gave up 4 bases, with 33 bases separating them. Germline V gives CDR1 SNHLY, CDR2 FYNNEI. The CDR3 length is 20 residues. The DNA for the CDR3 is TGTGCCAGCAGAAGATCGAGGGGGGCTGAGGCGTGGGTGATGGTCACTGAAGCTTTCTTT. Residues: CASRRSRGAEAWVMVTEAFF.